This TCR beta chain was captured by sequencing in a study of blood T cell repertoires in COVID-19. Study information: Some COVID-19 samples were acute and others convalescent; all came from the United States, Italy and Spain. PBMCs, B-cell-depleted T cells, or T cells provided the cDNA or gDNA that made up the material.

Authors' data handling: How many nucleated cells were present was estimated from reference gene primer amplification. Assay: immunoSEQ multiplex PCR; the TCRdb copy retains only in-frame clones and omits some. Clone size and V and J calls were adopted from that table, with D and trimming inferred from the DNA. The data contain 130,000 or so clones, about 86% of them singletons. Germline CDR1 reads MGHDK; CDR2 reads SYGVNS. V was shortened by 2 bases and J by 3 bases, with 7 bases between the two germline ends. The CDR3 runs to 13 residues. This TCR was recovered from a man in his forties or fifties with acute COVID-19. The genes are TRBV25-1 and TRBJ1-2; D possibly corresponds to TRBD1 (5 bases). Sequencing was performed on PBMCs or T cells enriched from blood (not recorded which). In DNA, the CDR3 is TGTGCCAGCAGTGAAGAACAGGACTATGGCTACACCTTC. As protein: CASSEEQDYGYTF.